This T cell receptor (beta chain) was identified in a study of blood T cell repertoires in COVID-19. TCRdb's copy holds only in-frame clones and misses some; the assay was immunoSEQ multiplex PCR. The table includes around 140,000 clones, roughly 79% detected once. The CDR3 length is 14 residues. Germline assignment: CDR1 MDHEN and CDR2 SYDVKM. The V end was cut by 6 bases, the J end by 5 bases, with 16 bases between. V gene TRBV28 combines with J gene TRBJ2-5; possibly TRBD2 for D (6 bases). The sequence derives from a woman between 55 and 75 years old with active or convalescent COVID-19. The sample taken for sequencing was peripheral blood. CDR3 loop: CASRRTGVTETQYF. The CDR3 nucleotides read TGTGCCAGCAGAAGAACGGGAGTTACGGAGACCCAGTACTTC.